The 2 T cell receptor beta chains below come from one sample, sequenced in a study of cytomegalovirus exposure and HLA in healthy donors. The PCR made use of 60 Vbeta and 13 Jbeta primers. Some clones are missing from TCRdb's copy, which holds only in-frame ones; the method was immunoSEQ multiplex PCR. There are 70,000 to 90,000 clones in the sample; 84% occur only once, and about 20% lies in the top ten. The sample taken for sequencing was PBMCs. The receptors come from a man between 65 and 79 years old in good health and CMV-seropositive.

The CDR3 protein is CASSSGELQTQYF. Written as DNA, the CDR3 is TGTGCCAGCAGCTCCGGGGAGCTGCAGACCCAGTACTTC. V gene TRBV5-4 combines with J gene TRBJ2-5, with D tentatively TRBD2 (5 bases). This CDR3 contains 13 residues. V shed 3 bases and J shed 6 bases, with 12 bases lying between them. Per germline, CDR1 SGHNT and CDR2 YYREEE (reference sequence).

The V and J genes are TRBV4-1 and TRBJ1-5; no clear D gene. The germline V and J ends were trimmed by 3 bases and 5 bases, with 5 bases remaining between them. CDR3 size: 12 residues. Germline V CDR1 and CDR2: MGHRA, YSYEKL. CDR3 residues: CASSQADQPQHF. The CDR3 DNA is TGCGCCAGCAGCCAGGCCGATCAGCCCCAGCATTTT.